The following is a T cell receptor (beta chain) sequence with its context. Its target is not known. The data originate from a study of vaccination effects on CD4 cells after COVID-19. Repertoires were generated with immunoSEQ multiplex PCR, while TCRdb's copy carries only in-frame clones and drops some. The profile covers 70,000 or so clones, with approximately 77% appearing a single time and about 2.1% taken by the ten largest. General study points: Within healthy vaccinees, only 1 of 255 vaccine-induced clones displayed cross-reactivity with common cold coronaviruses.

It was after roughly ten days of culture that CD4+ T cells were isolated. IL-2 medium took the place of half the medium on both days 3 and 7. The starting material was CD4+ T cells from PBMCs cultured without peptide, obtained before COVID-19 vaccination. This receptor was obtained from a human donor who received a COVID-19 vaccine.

CDR3 in amino acids: CASSRRNTIYF. Here the CDR3 DNA reads TGTGCCAGCAGTCGGAGAAACACCATATATTTT. The chain joins TRBV12-3 or TRBV12-4 to TRBJ1-3, with D unclear. The CDR3 contains 11 residues. V lost 5 bases to trimming and J lost 5 bases, with 4 bases between them.